The 13 T cell receptor beta chains in this list originate from one sample, sequenced in a study of blood T cell repertoires in COVID-19. Profiling relied on immunoSEQ multiplex PCR, and the TCRdb table lists in-frame clones only, not all of them. The data contain under 250,000 clones, 86% of them singletons. What was sequenced was peripheral blood. Receptor source: an older woman who had recovered from COVID-19.

The chain has TRBV7-3 and TRBJ2-7, with D possibly TRBD2 on 6 matching bases. This CDR3 is built from 14 residues. Trimming pared 5 bases from V and 3 bases from J, leaving 14 bases between. CDR1 is SGHTA and CDR2 is FQGTGA in the germline V gene. The CDR3 DNA follows: TGTGCCAGCAGCCCTCAAGTCGGGGGCTACGAGCAGTACTTC. Its protein product is CASSPQVGGYEQYF.

The V gene is TRBV6-5, the J gene TRBJ2-1, with D tentatively TRBD2 (5 bases). The CDR3 sequence is 15 residues long. Trimming pared 0 bases from V and 8 bases from J, leaving 14 bases between. From germline, CDR1 is MNHEY and CDR2 SVGAGI. The CDR3 is CASSYSSSTGYEQFF. The CDR3 DNA is TGTGCCAGCAGTTACTCGAGCAGTACGGGATATGAGCAGTTCTTC.

The chain joins TRBV6-2 or TRBV6-3 to TRBJ2-7, with 9 positions matching TRBD1. Germline CDR1 is MNHEY and CDR2 is SVGEGT. The CDR3 sequence is 16 residues long. Germline trimming cut 2 bases from V and 1 base from J; bases unmatched to any gene: 6. The CDR3 protein is CASSYLGQGKSYEQYF. DNA of the CDR3: TGTGCCAGCAGTTACCTGGGACAGGGAAAGTCCTACGAGCAGTACTTC.

This clone turned up a few times. The chain uses TRBV4-3 and TRBJ1-1; D is unclear. Trimming left V 4 bases short and J 1 base short, with 13 bases between. The length of the CDR3 is 15 residues. CDR1 and CDR2 (germline): LGHNA, YSLEER. The CDR3 DNA reads as TGCGCCAGCAGCCCCCATATAGTGAAGAACACTGAAGCTTTCTTT. It specifies CASSPHIVKNTEAFF.

The chain couples TRBV5-4 to TRBJ2-3; D is perhaps TRBD1 (5 bases). V lost 0 bases, J lost 5 bases, and 10 bases lay in between. The CDR3 extends over 14 amino acids. Germline V gene sequence: CDR1 SGHNT, CDR2 YYREEE (reference sequence). Written as DNA, the CDR3 is TGTGCCAGCAGCTTGGGACTTAGGGGAGATACGCAGTATTTT. This sequence encodes CASSLGLRGDTQYF. Full variable domain (missing parts from reference TRBV5-4 and TRBJ2-3): ETGVTQSPTHLIKTRGQQVTLRCSSQSGHNTVSWYQQALGQGPQFIFQYYREEENGRGNFPPRFSGLQFPNYSSELNVNALELDDSALYLCASSLGLRGDTQYFGPGTRLTVL.

V is TRBV25-1 and J is TRBJ1-2; TRBD1 might be the D (6 bases). CDR1 is MGHDK, CDR2 SYGVNS, per germline. V was pared by 4 bases and J by 3 bases, with 9 bases between. This CDR3 has 13 residues. This CDR3 is CASSAQGYYGYTF. Written as DNA, the CDR3 is TGTGCCAGCAGTGCTCAGGGGTACTATGGCTACACCTTC.

The V and J genes are TRBV29-1 and TRBJ2-2; TRBD1 matches at 9 bases. V lost 7 bases to trimming and J lost 6 bases; unmatched junction nucleotides: 9. CDR1 and CDR2 from the germline V gene are SQVTM and ANQGSEA. This CDR3 is 14 amino acids long. The CDR3 DNA is TGCAGCGCATTCCGGACAGGGGTACCCGGGGAGCTGTTTTTT. This sequence encodes CSAFRTGVPGELFF.

The chain combines TRBV5-4 with TRBJ2-5; D uncertain. The CDR3 covers 13 residues. Deletions cut 6 bases from V and 5 bases from J, with 14 bases between. CDR1 and CDR2 from the germline V gene are SGHNT and YYREEE (reference sequence). CDR3: CASNPHDFETQYF. In nucleotides, the CDR3 is TGTGCCAGCAACCCCCATGACTTCGAGACCCAGTACTTC.

The rearrangement links TRBV28 to TRBJ1-1; 12 bases agree with TRBD1. The V gene's germline CDR1 is MDHEN and CDR2 SYDVKM. The length of the CDR3 is 17 residues. With 5 bases clipped from V and 5 bases from J, the junction kept 12 bases outside the gene matches. This CDR3 reads CASSPPGQGALGTEAFF. The CDR3 nucleotides are TGTGCCAGCAGTCCCCCGGGACAGGGGGCGCTCGGAACTGAAGCTTTCTTT.

This chain uses TRBV10-3 with TRBJ2-5, with 7 bases that match TRBD2. The CDR3 runs to 13 residues. Germline CDR1 is ENHRY and CDR2 is SYGVKD. V was clipped by 9 bases and J by 3 bases; unmatched bases: 7. This CDR3 reads CAIQKGTKETQYF. CDR3 nucleotide sequence: TGTGCCATACAAAAGGGGACTAAAGAGACCCAGTACTTC.

The V call is TRBV5-1, the J call TRBJ2-7, with 8 bases lining up with TRBD1. Trimming removed 5 bases from V and 9 bases from J; junction bases left unmatched: 10. The germline gives CDR1 SGHRS, CDR2 YFSETQ. The CDR3 sequence is 13 residues long. CDR3 region: CASSRDRRGLQYF. DNA for the CDR3: TGCGCCAGCAGTAGGGACAGGAGGGGTCTGCAGTACTTC.

This rearrangement joins TRBV4-1 to TRBJ2-2, with 14 bases matching TRBD2. V lost 3 bases, J lost 3 bases, and 3 bases stayed unmatched. CDR1 is MGHRA and CDR2 is YSYEKL in the germline V gene. The CDR3 is 17 residues long. This CDR3 is CASSHRLAGGYTGELFF. For the CDR3, the DNA is TGCGCCAGCAGCCACAGACTAGCGGGGGGGTACACCGGGGAGCTGTTTTTT.

The DNA of the CDR3 is TGCGCCAGCAGCCAAGATCGGGGGTGGGGCAATCAGCCCCAGCATTTT. Translation: CASSQDRGWGNQPQHF. This chain uses TRBV4-3 with TRBJ1-5, with a possible D match to TRBD1 (5 bases). Trimming removed 0 bases at V and 2 bases at J, with 11 bases between. The length of the CDR3 is 16 residues. Germline values: CDR1 LGHNA, CDR2 YSLEER.